The 8 T cell receptor beta chains presented below share a single source sample, sequenced in a study of OX40 agonist ivuxolimab in advanced cancers. Some clones are missing from TCRdb's copy, which holds only in-frame ones; the method was immunoSEQ multiplex PCR. The profile shows tens of thousands of clones, 82% of them singletons. Here the sequenced sample was CD4+ or CD8+ T cells sorted from blood, taken in a trial of the OX40 agonist ivuxolimab. These TCRs come from an adult with an advanced solid tumor such as melanoma, head and neck, liver or kidney cancer.

This chain uses TRBV7-3 with TRBJ2-5; D is uncertain. From germline, CDR1 is SGHTA and CDR2 FQGTGA. The V gene lost 2 bases and the J gene lost 5 bases, with 9 bases spanning the gap. The CDR3 sequence is 13 residues long. The CDR3 is CASSLAGFETQYF. The CDR3 DNA reads as TGTGCCAGCAGCTTAGCTGGGTTCGAGACCCAGTACTTC.

This chain's CDR3 is CASTRFNSPLHF. CDR3 sequence (DNA): TGTGCCAGCACAAGGTTTAATTCACCCCTCCACTTT. The rearrangement joins TRBV13 to TRBJ1-6; no definite D call. V was cut by 7 bases and J by 6 bases, with 7 bases left in between. Germline CDR1 PRHDT, CDR2 FYEKMQ (reference sequence). This CDR3 comprises 12 residues.

J is TRBJ1-6 and V is TRBV7-9; maybe TRBD1 (5 bases). V was shortened by 4 bases and J by 3 bases, with 13 bases between the two germline ends. The CDR3 is made up of 16 amino acids. In germline, CDR1 is SEHNR, CDR2 FQNEAQ (reference sequence). The CDR3: CASSSGAGFYNSPLHF. CDR3 coding DNA: TGTGCCAGCAGCTCGGGCGCAGGGTTCTATAATTCACCCCTCCACTTT. The full variable domain, in which reference TRBV7-9 and TRBJ1-6 provide the parts outside the CDR3, is DTGVSQNPRHKITKRGQNVTFRCDPISEHNRLYWYRQTLGQGPEFLTYFQNEAQLEKSRLLSDRFSAERPKGSFSTLEIQRTEQGDSAMYLCASSSGAGFYNSPLHFGNGTRLTVT.

The chain couples TRBV6-4 to TRBJ1-1; 8 positions agree with TRBD1. Germline V gene lookup returns CDR1 MRHNA and CDR2 SNTAGT. The CDR3 has 14 amino acids. J lost 4 bases, V lost 8 bases, and 9 bases had no gene match. CDR3 residues: CASRGTGEGTEAFF. In nucleotides, the CDR3 is TGTGCCAGCCGAGGGACAGGAGAGGGCACTGAAGCTTTCTTT.

Notes on this clone: This sample also contains other DNA sequences that code for the same CDR3. This rearrangement joins TRBV9 to TRBJ2-7, with D tentatively TRBD2 (5 bases). This CDR3 region has 13 residues. Germline V gene lookup returns CDR1 SGDLS and CDR2 YYNGEE. Trimming cost V 4 bases and J 5 bases, with 13 bases left between them. The DNA of the CDR3 is TGTGCCAGCAGCCCGCGGACCGGGGACGAGCAGTACTTC. As protein: CASSPRTGDEQYF.

The rearrangement uses TRBV5-8 and TRBJ1-5, with D possibly TRBD1 on 5 matching bases. V dropped 4 bases and J dropped 9 bases, with 11 bases sitting between them. The V gene's germline CDR1 is SGHTS and CDR2 YDEGEE. The CDR3 runs to 12 residues. The chain's CDR3 is CASSDGGLPQHF. The CDR3 nucleotides are TGTGCCAGCAGCGATGGGGGGTTGCCCCAGCATTTT.

The V call is TRBV2, the J call TRBJ2-5, with TRBD2 matching 10 bases. The CDR3 extends over 18 amino acids. The germline V gene encodes CDR1 SNHLY and CDR2 FYNNEI. V shed 0 bases, J shed 4 bases, and the junction held 11 bases outside the gene matches. The CDR3: CASSEAGLSGGARETQYF. The CDR3 DNA follows: TGTGCCAGCAGTGAAGCGGGGCTCAGCGGGGGGGCCCGAGAGACCCAGTACTTC.

This sequence joins TRBV25-1 and TRBJ1-5, with D possibly TRBD1 on 6 matching bases. V lost 7 bases to trimming and J lost 5 bases, with 21 bases between them. CDR3 size: 16 residues. CDR1 and CDR2 (germline): MGHDK, SYGVNS. CDR3 sequence reads: CASNGRGALAHQPQHF. The CDR3 bases are TGTGCCAGCAATGGTCGGGGGGCCCTCGCCCATCAGCCCCAGCATTTT.